This passage covers 17 T cell receptor beta chains from one sample sequenced in a study of blood T cell repertoires in COVID-19. Profiling relied on immunoSEQ multiplex PCR, and the TCRdb table lists in-frame clones only, not all of them. The repertoire holds around 300,000 clones, with more than 70% as singletons. Material for sequencing was peripheral blood. The source is a woman aged 25 to 39 with COVID-19, enrolled during active disease.

A word on this clone: The same CDR3 is also encoded by other DNA sequences in this sample. V gene TRBV30 combines with J gene TRBJ1-5; D perhaps matches TRBD1 (6 bases). Germline loops: CDR1 GTSNPN, CDR2 SVGIG (reference sequence). The CDR3 consists of 13 residues. Deletions cut 3 bases from V and 4 bases from J, with 10 bases between. As DNA, the CDR3 is TGTGCCTGGAGCCCCACAGGGAATCAGCCCCAGCATTTT. This encodes CAWSPTGNQPQHF.

CDR3 loop: CASSQNTGRTNEKLFF. The CDR3 DNA reads as TGCGCCAGCAGCCAAAACACAGGGCGGACTAATGAAAAACTGTTTTTT. The chain combines TRBV4-1 with TRBJ1-4; tentative D call: TRBD1 (6 bases). The germline CDR1 and CDR2 sequences are MGHRA and YSYEKL. Trimming removed 2 bases from V and 2 bases from J, with 12 bases in between. The CDR3 contains 16 residues.

J is TRBJ1-1 and V is TRBV18; TRBD1 is a possible D gene (5 bases). Deletions cut 0 bases from V and 3 bases from J, with 14 bases between. CDR1 and CDR2 (germline): KGHSH, LQKENI. The CDR3 is 16 residues long. The CDR3 here is CASSPPNRARDTEAFF. CDR3 nucleotide sequence: TGTGCCAGCTCACCACCGAACCGGGCCAGGGACACTGAAGCTTTCTTT.

The V call is TRBV11-2, the J call TRBJ2-2; the D is unclear. Between the trimmed V and J ends, which lost 1 base and 4 bases, there was a span of 10 bases. This CDR3 region has 15 residues. Germline V gives CDR1 SGHAT, CDR2 FQNNGV. CDR3 nucleotides: TGTGCCAGCAGCTTAGGAGGTACACGCACCGGGGAGCTGTTTTTT. Translating it yields CASSLGGTRTGELFF.

V is TRBV10-3 and J is TRBJ2-1; 11 bases line up with TRBD2. Germline V CDR1 and CDR2: ENHRY, SYGVKD. The CDR3 is made up of 14 amino acids. V shed 3 bases, J shed 6 bases, and the junction held 1 base outside the gene matches. CDR3 in amino acids: CAISDSGGANEQFF. The CDR3 nucleotides read TGTGCCATCAGTGATAGCGGGGGGGCCAATGAGCAGTTCTTC.

This chain uses TRBV7-3 with TRBJ1-1; TRBD1 matches at 7 bases. The trim removed 5 bases at V and 2 bases at J, leaving 8 bases unmatched. The CDR3 runs 15 residues. The germline V gene has CDR1 SGHTA and CDR2 FQGTGA. CDR3: CASSLTGALNTEAFF. CDR3 sequence (DNA): TGTGCCAGCAGCCTTACAGGGGCCCTAAACACTGAAGCTTTCTTT.

This chain joins TRBV5-1 and TRBJ1-6; D might be TRBD1 (5 bases). V shed 3 bases and J shed 7 bases, with 17 bases lying between them. CDR1 and CDR2 from the germline V gene are SGHRS and YFSETQ. There are 16 residues in the CDR3. DNA of the CDR3: TGCGCCAGCAGCTCGGAAGGTGGGGGAGGGAATTCACCCCTCCACTTT. Its translation is CASSSEGGGGNSPLHF.

This clone was picked up one time. The chain joins TRBV28 to TRBJ1-5; TRBD1 matches 7 bases. The CDR3 extends over 17 amino acids. V lost 5 bases and J lost 2; bases outside the gene matches: 12. Germline CDR1 MDHEN, CDR2 SYDVKM. In nucleotides, the CDR3 is TGTGCCAGCAGTGTTACAGGGGTGGGTGGGGGCAATCAGCCCCAGCATTTT. Encoded protein: CASSVTGVGGGNQPQHF.

The chain joins TRBV7-9 to TRBJ1-1; 7 positions agree with TRBD1. In germline, CDR1 is SEHNR, CDR2 FQNEAQ (reference sequence). The trim removed 0 bases at V and 1 base at J, leaving 5 bases unmatched. The length of the CDR3 is 16 residues. CDR3 residues: CASSLAGGYENTEAFF. Here the CDR3 DNA reads TGTGCCAGCAGCTTAGCAGGGGGCTATGAGAACACTGAAGCTTTCTTT.

This sequence joins TRBV9 and TRBJ1-1; maybe TRBD1 (6 bases). The V end lost 4 bases, the J end lost 4 bases, and 14 bases lay between the germline ends. The germline gives CDR1 SGDLS, CDR2 YYNGEE. The CDR3 contains 14 residues. The CDR3 nucleotides are TGTGCCAGCAGCCGCACCCCAGGGGTCACTGAAGCTTTCTTT. Translated: CASSRTPGVTEAFF.

This chain joins TRBV10-2 and TRBJ1-1; D uncertain. The germline CDR1 and CDR2 sequences are WSHSY and SAAADI. Trimming left V 5 bases short and J 5 bases short, with 9 bases between. The CDR3 loop spans 12 amino acids. The CDR3 DNA is TGCGCCAGCAGTTTCCCGGGGACTGAAGCTTTCTTT. Translated: CASSFPGTEAFF.

The rearrangement uses TRBV7-2 and TRBJ2-5, with a possible D match to TRBD2 (5 bases). Trimming removed 2 bases from V and 5 bases from J, with 9 bases in between. The CDR3 is made up of 13 amino acids. Germline V gene sequence: CDR1 SGHTA, CDR2 FQGNSA. The CDR3: CASSLLARETQYF. In DNA, the CDR3 is TGTGCCAGCAGCTTACTAGCCCGGGAGACCCAGTACTTC. The full variable domain, its missing parts supplied by reference TRBV7-2 and TRBJ2-5, is GAGVSQSPSNKVTEKGKDVELRCDPISGHTALYWYRQSLGQGLEFLIYFQGNSAPDKSGLPSDRFSAERTGGSVSTLTIQRTQQEDSAVYLCASSLLARETQYFGPGTRLLVL.

The chain carries TRBV11-3 and TRBJ2-1; 7 bases fit TRBD1. Germline values: CDR1 SGHNT, CDR2 YENEEA. V shed 7 bases and J 7 bases; nucleotides not matched to a gene: 4. CDR3 length equals 12 residues. Written as DNA, the CDR3 is TGTGCCAGCAATAAACAGGGGAATGAGCAGTTCTTC. Translation gives CASNKQGNEQFF.

This clone appeared once. The CDR3 spells CASSYRVTGAEAFF. CDR3 nucleotide sequence: TGTGCCAGCAGTTACAGGGTGACGGGAGCTGAAGCTTTCTTT. The chain employs TRBV6-2 or TRBV6-3 and TRBJ1-1; D gene ambiguous. Germline values: CDR1 MNHEY, CDR2 SVGEGT. This CDR3 region has 14 residues. V lost 2 bases and J lost 6, with 13 bases in between.

This clone occurred once. The chain combines TRBV7-8 with TRBJ1-4; 7 bases line up with TRBD1. Germline V CDR1 and CDR2: SGHVS, FQNEAQ. V dropped 2 bases and J dropped 8; count of bases not matched to a gene: 5. The CDR3 runs to 14 residues. The CDR3 is CASSLSDRTEKLFF. CDR3 in DNA: TGTGCCAGCAGCTTATCGGACAGGACCGAAAAACTGTTTTTT.

The rearrangement joins TRBV3-1 (or the pseudogene TRBV3-2) to TRBJ1-5; 10 positions agree with TRBD1. There are 16 residues in the CDR3. The germline V gene has CDR1 LGHDT and CDR2 YNNKEL (reference sequence). V shed 3 bases and J 5 bases; nucleotides not matched to a gene: 7. CDR3 DNA sequence: TGTGCCAGCAGCCAGGGGGGACAGGGGCAGTATCAGCCCCAGCATTTT. Its protein is CASSQGGQGQYQPQHF.

This clone was recorded only once. The V call is TRBV7-9, the J call TRBJ1-4; D unclear. This CDR3 region has 12 residues. Germline CDR1 reads SEHNR; CDR2 reads FQNEAQ (reference sequence). The germline V and J ends were trimmed by 2 bases and 8 bases, with 6 bases remaining between them. In DNA, the CDR3 is TGTGCCAGCAGCTTAACGGTCGAAAAACTGTTTTTT. Translation: CASSLTVEKLFF.